These 11 T cell receptor beta chains were sequenced from one sample in a study of CD8 T cells in ankylosing spondylitis (dated by TCRdb to the late 2010s). The full study reports these points: Blood from ankylosing spondylitis patients appeared to be characterized by a TCR beta motif made up of about 8 highly homologous amino acid variants.

These receptors have no identified antigens. Libraries were built with 5' RACE. Data came from an Illumina HiSeq 2500. In-frame beta chains were kept once TCRdb had trimmed the public reads at Q25 with fastp and called clones with MiXCR. Each entry merges the rows of one CDR3 protein and shows their most common DNA and genes. The sample table holds roughly 450,000 distinct CDR3 sequences, of which approximately 26% were seen once. The top ten clonotypes cover roughly 1% of the sample. The sample taken for sequencing was blood, either unsorted or a sorted T cell fraction (not recorded which). The receptors originated from a male donor with ankylosing spondylitis.

The chain recombines TRBV20-1 with TRBJ2-2; 7 nucleotides line up with TRBD2. CDR3 length: 16 amino acids. V lost 0 bases and J lost 3; bases outside the gene matches: 7. Germline lookup yields CDR1 DFQATT and CDR2 SNEGSKA (reference sequence). The CDR3 region has the DNA TGCAGTGCTAGAGAGGGACTAAGCCGATACACCGGGGAGCTGTTTTTT. Its translation: CSAREGLSRYTGELFF.

This clonotype was seen only a few times. CDR3 residues: CSVERTIGTDTQYF. CDR3 nucleotides: TGCAGCGTTGAAAGGACAATTGGCACAGATACGCAGTATTTT. The chain carries TRBV29-1 and TRBJ2-3; D may be TRBD1 (5 bases). The CDR3 totals 14 residues. V lost 2 bases and J lost 1, with 10 bases in between. Per germline, CDR1 SQVTM and CDR2 ANQGSEA.

The V call is TRBV5-4, the J call TRBJ2-7; 11 bases line up with TRBD2. The germline V gene has CDR1 SGHNT and CDR2 YYREEE (reference sequence). The CDR3 loop spans 16 amino acids. J lost 2 bases, V lost 4 bases, and 8 bases had no gene match. CDR3 DNA: TGTGCCAGCAGCGCCGCTAGCGGGAGGAGCACCTACGAGCAGTACTTC. Protein sequence: CASSAASGRSTYEQYF.

This clonotype was found a few times. The CDR3 region is CASSLDNRAYNEQFF. In nucleotides, the CDR3 is TGTGCCAGCAGCTTAGATAACAGGGCTTACAATGAGCAGTTCTTC. The chain carries TRBV7-6 and TRBJ2-1; D is possibly TRBD1 (6 bases). V lost 1 base and J 4 bases, leaving 11 bases between the germline ends. From germline, CDR1 is SGHVS and CDR2 FNYEAQ. CDR3 length: 15 amino acids.

The CDR3 sequence is CASSDYNQETQYF. CDR3 in DNA: TGTGCCAGCAGTGACTACAACCAAGAGACCCAGTACTTC. The rearrangement joins TRBV25-1 to TRBJ2-5; D not resolved. Germline-derived CDR1 and CDR2 are MGHDK and SYGVNS. This CDR3 has 13 residues. V shed 3 bases and J shed 0 bases, with 5 bases lying between them.

This clonotype has a count of ten or more. The chain carries TRBV29-1 and TRBJ2-7, with D uncertain. Germline V lookup: CDR1 SQVTM, CDR2 ANQGSEA. V gave up 1 base and J gave up 6 bases, with 10 bases separating them. The CDR3 consists of 12 residues. The CDR3 sequence: CSVEGLGSEQYF. CDR3 nucleotide sequence: TGCAGCGTTGAAGGGTTGGGGTCCGAGCAGTACTTC.

The chain links TRBV29-1 to TRBJ1-2; 7 bases are a match to TRBD1. The germline V gene has CDR1 SQVTM and CDR2 ANQGSEA. J lost 3 bases, V lost 7 bases, and 5 bases had no gene match. The CDR3 consists of 12 residues. CDR3 protein: CSATTGDYGYTF. The CDR3 nucleotides read TGCAGCGCCACTACAGGGGACTATGGCTACACCTTC.

The chain couples TRBV5-1 to TRBJ2-1; D is undetermined. CDR1 is SGHRS, CDR2 YFSETQ, per germline. The V end lost 0 bases, the J end lost 7 bases, and 5 bases lay between the germline ends. The CDR3 runs 12 residues. The CDR3 sequence: CASSLEHNEQFF. The CDR3 coding sequence is TGCGCCAGCAGCTTGGAGCATAATGAGCAGTTCTTC.

This clonotype was counted between two and nine times. This chain connects TRBV20-1 to TRBJ2-1; tentatively, D is TRBD1 (7 bases). The V end lost 5 bases, the J end lost 2 bases, and 16 bases lay between the germline ends. The CDR3 is 15 amino acids. Looked up from germline, CDR1 is DFQATT and CDR2 is SNEGSKA (reference sequence). The CDR3 DNA reads TGCAGTGCTCAGGGGGGTTTAGGGACCTACAATGAGCAGTTCTTC. Its translation: CSAQGGLGTYNEQFF.

This clonotype was found a few times. This rearrangement joins TRBV4-1 to TRBJ2-1; D not resolved. CDR1 and CDR2 from the germline V gene are MGHRA and YSYEKL. Trimming left V 2 bases short and J 0 bases short, with 11 bases between. This CDR3 spans 16 amino acids. In DNA form, the CDR3 reads TGCGCCAGCAGCCAATCTCCGGCCCTCTCCTACAATGAGCAGTTCTTC. Protein product: CASSQSPALSYNEQFF.

This rearrangement joins TRBV7-2 to TRBJ2-2; possibly TRBD1 for D (6 bases). Germline CDR1 and CDR2: SGHTA and FQGNSA. Trimming left V 0 bases short and J 5 bases short, with 16 bases between. The CDR3 is made up of 17 amino acids. The CDR3 DNA follows: TGTGCCAGCAGCTTAGCCCCCGTAGCGAGGGGGACCGGGGAGCTGTTTTTT. Translated, it gives CASSLAPVARGTGELFF.